This entry lists 5 T cell receptor beta chains sequenced from one sample in a study of T-cell reconstitution after alpha-beta-depleted transplantation in children. Unique molecular identifiers were used to barcode this TCRbeta library. One entry per CDR3 protein results from TCRdb running MiXCR on the PCR reads. The sample has some 460,000 distinct CDR3 sequences, under 20% seen once. The sequencing here drew on PBMCs, mostly from graft donor cells, taken 360 days after TCRalphabeta/CD19-depleted stem cell transplant. All receptors come from a boy under two years old who had a stem cell transplant for Wiskott-Aldrich syndrome, so the T cells may come from the graft donor.

The V call is TRBV6-5, the J call TRBJ2-1, with D maybe TRBD1 (5 bases). This CDR3 comprises 17 residues. From germline, CDR1 is MNHEY and CDR2 SVGAGI. V lost 4 bases and J lost 0, with 16 bases in between. CDR3 protein: CASSFSGRRVSYNEQFF. The CDR3 DNA follows: TGTGCCAGCAGTTTCAGTGGCCGCAGGGTCTCCTACAATGAGCAGTTCTTC.

This chain uses TRBV12-3 or TRBV12-4 with TRBJ2-3, with 11 positions matching TRBD2. J gave up 1 base and V 5 bases, and 17 bases lay outside the gene matches. The CDR3 is 20 amino acids. CDR3 in amino acids: CASSDHPLAGGFRGTDTQYF. The CDR3 nucleotides are TGTGCCAGCAGTGACCACCCCCTAGCGGGGGGCTTTCGTGGCACAGATACGCAGTATTTT.

J is TRBJ2-4 and V is TRBV19; 11 bases match TRBD2. J gave up 4 bases and V 4 bases, and 3 bases lay outside the gene matches. The CDR3 has 15 amino acids. Germline V gene lookup returns CDR1 LNHDA and CDR2 SQIVND (reference sequence). The CDR3: CASSTGLAEKNIQYF. As DNA, the CDR3 is TGTGCCAGTAGTACGGGACTAGCGGAAAAAAACATTCAGTACTTC.

This clonotype was observed a few times. This chain uses TRBV5-1 with TRBJ2-7; TRBD2 is a possible D gene (6 bases). CDR3 length equals 14 residues. Per germline, CDR1 SGHRS and CDR2 YFSETQ. V lost 0 bases and J lost 3, with 10 bases in between. The CDR3, as DNA: TGCGCCAGCAGCTTGGTTGGGACTCACTACGAGCAGTACTTC. This sequence encodes CASSLVGTHYEQYF.

J is TRBJ2-2 and V is TRBV4-3; D perhaps matches TRBD2 (6 bases). Trimming cost V 3 bases and J 5 bases, with 19 bases left between them. CDR1 is LGHNA and CDR2 is YSLEER in the germline V gene. This CDR3 comprises 17 residues. The CDR3 is CASSQAPGRGRTGELFF. The CDR3 coding sequence is TGCGCCAGCAGCCAGGCTCCCGGGAGAGGAAGGACCGGGGAGCTGTTTTTT.